The 17 T cell receptor beta chains below all came from one sample that was sequenced in a study of blood T cell repertoires in COVID-19. Generated by immunoSEQ multiplex PCR, the TCRdb table keeps only in-frame clones and is missing some. This table holds roughly 190,000 clones, 76% found once. Specimen: PBMCs or T cells enriched from blood (not recorded which). The receptors stem from a woman aged 45 to 65 with acute COVID-19.

V and J are TRBV5-4 and TRBJ1-1, with 7 bases fitting TRBD1. From germline, CDR1 is SGHNT and CDR2 YYREEE (reference sequence). This CDR3 region has 14 residues. V was pared by 4 bases and J by 1 base, with 4 bases of the junction left unmatched. The CDR3 region has the DNA TGTGCCAGCAGCATGAACAGGGGGAACACTGAAGCTTTCTTT. It encodes CASSMNRGNTEAFF.

This chain uses TRBV28 with TRBJ1-2; 8 positions agree with TRBD1. The junction had 7 bases not matched to a gene; V was cut back by 7 bases and J by 3 bases. The CDR3 spans 14 residues. The germline V gene has CDR1 MDHEN and CDR2 SYDVKM. CDR3 nucleotide sequence: TGTGCCAGCACCCAAGGACAGGGTGACTATGGCTACACCTTC. It translates to CASTQGQGDYGYTF.

The V and J genes are TRBV4-1 and TRBJ1-5; D is possibly TRBD1 (5 bases). V was pared by 3 bases and J by 9 bases, with 18 bases between. Germline V lookup: CDR1 MGHRA, CDR2 YSYEKL. The CDR3 is 15 amino acids. CDR3 in amino acids: CASSQGGEGYWPQHF. The CDR3 DNA reads as TGCGCCAGCAGCCAGGGGGGAGAGGGTTATTGGCCCCAGCATTTT.

V gene TRBV30 combines with J gene TRBJ1-6, with a possible D match to TRBD1 (5 bases). CDR3 length: 18 amino acids. V was trimmed by 2 bases and J by 0 bases, leaving 17 bases between them. Germline V CDR1 and CDR2: GTSNPN, SVGIG (reference sequence). The CDR3 reads CAWSSGWPFSSYNSPLHF. DNA of the CDR3: TGTGCCTGGAGTTCAGGGTGGCCCTTTAGCTCCTATAATTCACCCCTCCACTTT. The whole variable domain, filled in from reference TRBV30 and TRBJ1-6, reads SQTIHQWPATLVQPVGSPLSLECTVEGTSNPNLYWYRQAAGRGLQLLFYSVGIGQISSEVPQNLSASRPQDRQFILSSKKLLLSDSGFYLCAWSSGWPFSSYNSPLHFGNGTRLTVT.

The CDR3 sequence: CASLAGGSTSTDTQYF. The CDR3 DNA sequence: TGCGCCAGCCTAGCGGGGGGTTCAACTAGCACAGATACGCAGTATTTT. V is TRBV5-1 and J is TRBJ2-3; TRBD2 aligns across 11 bases. The CDR3 extends over 16 amino acids. The V segment lost 7 bases and the J segment 0 bases; nucleotides outside the gene matches: 7. Germline values: CDR1 SGHRS, CDR2 YFSETQ.

This clone was seen a few times. This CDR3 reads CASSFQGTGTQYF. DNA for the CDR3: TGTGCCAGCAGCTTCCAGGGTACGGGGACCCAGTACTTC. The chain links TRBV7-6 to TRBJ2-5; perhaps TRBD1 as D (5 bases). The V end lost 3 bases, the J end lost 7 bases, and 12 bases lay between the germline ends. The CDR3 has 13 amino acids. The germline CDR1 and CDR2 sequences are SGHVS and FNYEAQ.

The chain has TRBV28 and TRBJ1-5, with D possibly TRBD1 on 5 matching bases. The CDR3 has 13 residues. V was cut by 7 bases and J by 5 bases, with 12 bases left in between. Germline lookup yields CDR1 MDHEN and CDR2 SYDVKM. In DNA form, the CDR3 reads TGTGCCAGCAACCAAGGGGATGATCAGCCCCAGCATTTT. Its protein product is CASNQGDDQPQHF.

V is TRBV4-1 and J is TRBJ1-5; D not certain. V was cut by 4 bases and J by 7 bases, with 11 bases left in between. Looked up from germline, CDR1 is MGHRA and CDR2 is YSYEKL. The CDR3 totals 13 residues. The CDR3 protein is CASSREVTQPQHF. As DNA, the CDR3 is TGCGCCAGCAGCCGAGAGGTTACACAGCCCCAGCATTTT.

This clone was seen a few times. The V call is TRBV29-1, the J call TRBJ2-1; 8 bases agree with TRBD1. From germline, CDR1 is SQVTM and CDR2 ANQGSEA. V lost 3 bases and J lost 7; bases outside the gene matches: 11. The CDR3 sequence is 15 residues long. The CDR3, as DNA: TGCAGCGTTGACCGGGGAGGACAGGGTAGAAATGAGCAGTTCTTC. Translation: CSVDRGGQGRNEQFF.

The table lists this clone with a count of one. V is TRBV7-8 and J is TRBJ2-1; TRBD2 is a possible D gene (5 bases). The germline CDR1 and CDR2 sequences are SGHVS and FQNEAQ. Trimming cost V 4 bases and J 0 bases, with 10 bases left between them. This CDR3 has 15 amino acids. The DNA of the CDR3 is TGTGCCAGCAGCTCCGGACTGAGCTCCTACAATGAGCAGTTCTTC. It encodes CASSSGLSSYNEQFF.

This clone has a count of ten or more. V and J are TRBV19 and TRBJ2-1; 10 bases are a match to TRBD1. Unmatched junction bases numbered 12, after V lost 6 bases and J lost 4 bases. The germline gives CDR1 LNHDA, CDR2 SQIVND (reference sequence). The CDR3 has 17 amino acids. The CDR3 spells CASSTLNRDRGYNEQFF. In nucleotides, the CDR3 is TGTGCCAGTAGCACGCTCAACCGGGACAGGGGATACAATGAGCAGTTCTTC.

The rearrangement uses TRBV14 and TRBJ2-4; TRBD1 is a possible D gene (5 bases). Germline V gene data show CDR1 as SGHDN and CDR2 as FVKESK. Trimming took 2 bases from V and 6 from J, leaving 14 bases between them. The CDR3 sequence is 15 residues long. The CDR3 loop is CASSQNLRQRNIQYF. In nucleotides, the CDR3 is TGTGCCAGCAGCCAAAACCTCCGACAGAGAAACATTCAGTACTTC. Looking up the rest from reference TRBV14 and TRBJ2-4 gives the full variable domain: EAGVTQFPSHSVIEKGQTVTLRCDPISGHDNLYWYRRVMGKEIKFLLHFVKESKQDESGMPNNRFLAERTGGTYSTLKVQPAELEDSGVYFCASSQNLRQRNIQYFGAGTRLSVL.

The chain links TRBV18 to TRBJ2-3, with D possibly matching TRBD1 (6 bases). V lost 2 bases and J 0 bases, leaving 9 bases between the germline ends. Germline V gene sequence: CDR1 KGHSH, CDR2 LQKENI. This CDR3 is built from 15 residues. This chain's CDR3 is CASSPGTFSTDTQYF. The CDR3 nucleotides are TGTGCCAGCTCACCAGGGACATTTAGCACAGATACGCAGTATTTT.

This chain uses TRBV9 with TRBJ1-1; TRBD1 agrees at 8 bases. V gave up 4 bases and J gave up 7 bases; unmatched junction bases: 9. Germline V gene lookup returns CDR1 SGDLS and CDR2 YYNGEE. The CDR3 has 14 residues. In DNA, the CDR3 is TGTGCCAGCAGCAATCCGGGACAGGAAAATGAAGCTTTCTTT. It yields the protein CASSNPGQENEAFF.

V usage is TRBV6-4 and J usage is TRBJ2-2; TRBD2 agrees at 11 bases. In germline, CDR1 is MRHNA, CDR2 SNTAGT. The CDR3 is 16 amino acids. V dropped 5 bases and J dropped 3; count of bases not matched to a gene: 5. The CDR3: CASSPTSGDDTGELFF. The CDR3 coding sequence is TGTGCCAGCAGTCCGACTAGCGGGGACGACACCGGGGAGCTGTTTTTT.

This clone was counted a few times. The CDR3, as DNA: TGTGCCAGCAGCGCGGGACTCCCTACCTACGAGCAGTACGTC. Residues: CASSAGLPTYEQYV. V usage is TRBV9 and J usage is TRBJ2-7; D is perhaps TRBD2 (6 bases). Trimming removed 3 bases at V and 2 bases at J, with 12 bases between. In germline, CDR1 is SGDLS, CDR2 YYNGEE. This CDR3 has 14 residues.

This chain connects TRBV12-3 or TRBV12-4 to TRBJ1-6; possible D gene TRBD1, 5 bases. The V end lost 6 bases, the J end lost 13 bases, and 10 bases lay between the germline ends. The CDR3 length is 11 residues. This CDR3 is CASSPKGPLHF. DNA for the CDR3: TGTGCCAGCAGCCCGAAGGGGCCCCTCCACTTT.